A single sample gave rise to the 18 T cell receptor beta chains below, sequenced in a study of graft-versus-host responses after intestinal transplantation. No antigen has been identified for these receptors. Assay used: immunoSEQ multiplex PCR; TCRdb lists only in-frame clones, some missing. The sample holds 100,000 or so clones, about 90% seen once. Specimen: unstimulated CD4+ T cells sorted from spleen or lymph node cells, collected before transplant. The origin of the receptors is a human donor who was the organ donor for an intestinal transplant.

This clone was seen once. The chain has TRBV6-5 and TRBJ2-2; D is uncertain. The V end lost 6 bases, the J end lost 0 bases, and 5 bases lay between the germline ends. The CDR3 is 13 residues long. The V gene's germline CDR1 is MNHEY and CDR2 SVGAGI. The CDR3 region has the DNA TGTGCCAGCAGCCGGTCGAACACCGGGGAGCTGTTTTTT. It specifies CASSRSNTGELFF.

This chain joins TRBV30 and TRBJ1-5, with 10 bases matching TRBD1. This CDR3 is built from 14 residues. After removal of 1 base from V and 9 bases from J, the junction contained 6 bases not matched to a gene. The germline CDR1 and CDR2 sequences are GTSNPN and SVGIG (reference sequence). The CDR3 sequence is CAWSEDRGSWPQHF. The CDR3 bases are TGTGCCTGGAGTGAGGACAGGGGGAGTTGGCCCCAGCATTTT.

The rearrangement uses TRBV2 and TRBJ2-2, with D perhaps TRBD1 (5 bases). Deletions cut 3 bases from V and 2 bases from J, with 10 bases between. In germline, CDR1 is SNHLY, CDR2 FYNNEI. The CDR3 is 15 amino acids. The chain's CDR3 is CASSDETVNTGELFF. The CDR3, as DNA: TGTGCCAGCAGTGATGAGACAGTTAACACCGGGGAGCTGTTTTTT. Drawing the rest from reference TRBV2 and TRBJ2-2, the complete variable domain is EPEVTQTPSHQVTQMGQEVILRCVPISNHLYFYWYRQILGQKVEFLVSFYNNEISEKSEIFDDQFSVERPDGSNFTLKIRSTKLEDSAMYFCASSDETVNTGELFFGEGSRLTVL.

The V call is TRBV7-9, the J call TRBJ2-3, with 10 bases matching TRBD2. V shed 5 bases, J shed 0 bases, and the junction held 14 bases outside the gene matches. Germline V gene data show CDR1 as SEHNR and CDR2 as FQNEAQ (reference sequence). The CDR3 consists of 19 residues. The CDR3 DNA reads TGTGCCAGCAGCCCCACATCAGCGGGGGGGCCCGGGAGCACAGATACGCAGTATTTT. It encodes CASSPTSAGGPGSTDTQYF.

The V call is TRBV30, the J call TRBJ1-4; D is perhaps TRBD1 (6 bases). CDR1 and CDR2 from the germline V gene are GTSNPN and SVGIG (reference sequence). The V and J ends lost 1 base and 8 bases respectively, with 14 bases between them. This CDR3 spans 14 amino acids. The CDR3 region is CAWSGLDSREKLFF. CDR3 nucleotides: TGTGCCTGGAGTGGACTGGACAGTCGGGAAAAACTGTTTTTT. Full variable domain (remainder filled in from reference TRBV30 and TRBJ1-4): SQTIHQWPATLVQPVGSPLSLECTVEGTSNPNLYWYRQAAGRGLQLLFYSVGIGQISSEVPQNLSASRPQDRQFILSSKKLLLSDSGFYLCAWSGLDSREKLFFGSGTQLSVL.

The J gene is TRBJ2-7, the V gene TRBV5-8; D is tentatively TRBD1 or TRBD2 (6 bases each). The V gene lost 2 bases and the J gene lost 5 bases, with 20 bases spanning the gap. Looked up from germline, CDR1 is SGHTS and CDR2 is YDEGEE. The length of the CDR3 is 16 residues. CDR3 in amino acids: CASSFGGNRAADEQYF. The CDR3 DNA follows: TGTGCCAGCAGCTTCGGGGGCAACAGGGCGGCCGACGAGCAGTACTTC.

V is TRBV9 and J is TRBJ1-6; no clear D gene. Trimming left V 4 bases short and J 0 bases short, with 11 bases between. The length of the CDR3 is 16 residues. Germline V gene sequence: CDR1 SGDLS, CDR2 YYNGEE. CDR3 sequence reads: CASSPNPGSYNSPLHF. The CDR3 DNA follows: TGTGCCAGCAGCCCCAATCCGGGCTCCTATAATTCACCCCTCCACTTT.

For the CDR3, the DNA is TGTGCCAGCTCACGGCTAGCGGGGCCCAACAATGAGCAGTTCTTC. This sequence encodes CASSRLAGPNNEQFF. J is TRBJ2-1 and V is TRBV18; TRBD2 matches 9 bases. The CDR3 consists of 15 residues. CDR1 and CDR2 from the germline V gene are KGHSH and LQKENI. Germline trimming cut 4 bases from V and 5 bases from J; bases unmatched to any gene: 6.

CDR3 nucleotides: TGTGCCAGCAGCCAAGACCGGGTAAACACTGAAGCTTTCTTT. This translates into CASSQDRVNTEAFF. This chain links TRBV4-2 with TRBJ1-1; no clear D gene. There are 14 residues in the CDR3. Per the germline V gene, CDR1 is LGHNA and CDR2 is YNFKEQ. V dropped 0 bases and J dropped 2 bases, with 7 bases sitting between them.

The rearrangement joins TRBV4-2 to TRBJ2-1; 8 bases fit TRBD2. The junction had 6 bases not matched to a gene; V was cut back by 4 bases and J by 1 base. This CDR3 spans 16 amino acids. Germline CDR1 is LGHNA and CDR2 is YNFKEQ. This CDR3 reads CASSLPQRGSYNEQFF. CDR3 nucleotide sequence: TGTGCCAGCAGCCTACCTCAGCGGGGGTCCTACAATGAGCAGTTCTTC.

Only one count was recorded for this clone. V usage is TRBV5-6 and J usage is TRBJ2-4, with D unclear. From germline, CDR1 is SGHDT and CDR2 YYEEEE. The CDR3 contains 14 residues. V was clipped by 4 bases and J by 8 bases, with 16 bases between them. The CDR3 nucleotides read TGTGCCAGCAGCGGCTCGGACGGGCGATACATTCAGTACTTC. Protein sequence: CASSGSDGRYIQYF. Complete variable domain (other parts from reference TRBV5-6 and TRBJ2-4): DAGVTQSPTHLIKTRGQQVTLRCSPKSGHDTVSWYQQALGQGPQFIFQYYEEEERQRGNFPDRFSGHQFPNYSSELNVNALLLGDSALYLCASSGSDGRYIQYFGAGTRLSVL.

The V call is TRBV30, the J call TRBJ1-5; D uncertain. There are 15 residues in the CDR3. The germline gives CDR1 GTSNPN, CDR2 SVGIG (reference sequence). Trimming removed 1 base from V and 6 bases from J, with 16 bases in between. In DNA form, the CDR3 reads TGTGCCTGGAGTGAAGACCTCCGGGGTGGTCAGCCCCAGCATTTT. Amino acids: CAWSEDLRGGQPQHF.

This chain joins TRBV28 and TRBJ1-2; D ambiguous. CDR1 MDHEN and CDR2 SYDVKM come from the germline V gene. CDR3 length equals 12 residues. V gave up 2 bases and J gave up 1 base, with 2 bases separating them. The CDR3: CASSLNNYGYTF. The CDR3 DNA reads TGTGCCAGCAGTTTAAATAACTATGGCTACACCTTC.

The genes are TRBV28 and TRBJ1-1; 7 nucleotides match TRBD1. The V gene end was trimmed by 4 bases and the J gene end by 0 bases; junction bases not matched to a gene: 5. The CDR3 contains 15 residues. The germline V gene encodes CDR1 MDHEN and CDR2 SYDVKM. The CDR3 sequence: CASSSPQGMNTEAFF. Written as DNA, the CDR3 is TGTGCCAGCAGTTCCCCACAGGGGATGAACACTGAAGCTTTCTTT.

This clone occurred a few times. This chain uses TRBV5-6 with TRBJ1-2; TRBD1 might be the D (6 bases). Trimming removed 4 bases from V and 0 bases from J, with 7 bases in between. This CDR3 contains 13 residues. Germline CDR1 and CDR2: SGHDT and YYEEEE. CDR3 residues: CASSRDTNYGYTF. The CDR3, as DNA: TGTGCCAGCAGCCGGGACACTAACTATGGCTACACCTTC.

The chain combines TRBV11-2 with TRBJ1-2; weak D call: TRBD1 (5 bases). The CDR3 consists of 17 residues. Trimming took 8 bases from V and 1 from J, leaving 23 bases between them. The germline CDR1 and CDR2 sequences are SGHAT and FQNNGV. CDR3 nucleotide sequence: TGTGCCAGCCACCCGAGAGGGGCGGGAGACCTTAACTATGGCTACACCTTC. It translates to CASHPRGAGDLNYGYTF.

The chain couples TRBV7-3 to TRBJ1-1; possibly TRBD1 for D (5 bases). Germline V gene sequence: CDR1 SGHTA, CDR2 FQGTGA. Trimming cost V 5 bases and J 1 base, with 11 bases left between them. The CDR3 extends over 14 amino acids. CDR3 protein: CASSTQGPNTEAFF. The DNA for the CDR3 is TGTGCCAGCAGCACCCAGGGACCGAACACTGAAGCTTTCTTT.

The J gene is TRBJ1-1, the V gene TRBV6-6; D call uncertain. V lost 2 bases, J lost 5 bases, and 18 bases lay in between. The CDR3 consists of 16 residues. Germline V gene lookup returns CDR1 MNHNY and CDR2 SVGAGI (reference sequence). CDR3 in amino acids: CASSYTAAYLGTEAFF. The CDR3 coding sequence is TGTGCCAGCAGTTACACGGCAGCCTATCTGGGTACTGAAGCTTTCTTT.